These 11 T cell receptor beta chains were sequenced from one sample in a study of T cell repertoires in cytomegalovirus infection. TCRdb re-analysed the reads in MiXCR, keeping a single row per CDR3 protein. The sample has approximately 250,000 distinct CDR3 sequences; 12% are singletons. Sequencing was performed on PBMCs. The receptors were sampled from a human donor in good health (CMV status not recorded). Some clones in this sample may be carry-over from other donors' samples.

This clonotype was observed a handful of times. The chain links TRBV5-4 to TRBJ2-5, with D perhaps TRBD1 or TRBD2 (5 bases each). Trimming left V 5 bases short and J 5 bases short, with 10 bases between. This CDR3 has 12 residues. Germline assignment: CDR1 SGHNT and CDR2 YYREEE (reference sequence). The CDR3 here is CASSWDRETQYF. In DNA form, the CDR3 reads TGTGCCAGCAGTTGGGACCGGGAGACCCAGTACTTC.

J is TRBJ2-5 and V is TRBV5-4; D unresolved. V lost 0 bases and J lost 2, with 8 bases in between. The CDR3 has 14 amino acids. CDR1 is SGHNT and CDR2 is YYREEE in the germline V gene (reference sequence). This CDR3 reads CASSLDPDQETQYF. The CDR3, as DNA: TGTGCCAGCAGCTTGGATCCGGATCAAGAGACCCAGTACTTC.

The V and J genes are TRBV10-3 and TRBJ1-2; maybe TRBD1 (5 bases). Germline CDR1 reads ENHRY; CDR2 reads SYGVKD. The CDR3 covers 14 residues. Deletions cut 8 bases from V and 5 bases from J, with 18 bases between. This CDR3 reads CAIHADGASYGYTF. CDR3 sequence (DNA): TGTGCCATCCACGCCGACGGGGCCTCATATGGCTACACCTTC.

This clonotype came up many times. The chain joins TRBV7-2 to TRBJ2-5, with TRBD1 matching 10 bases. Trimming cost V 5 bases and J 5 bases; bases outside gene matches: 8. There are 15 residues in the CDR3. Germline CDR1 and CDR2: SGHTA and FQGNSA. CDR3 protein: CASSTGTGVQETQYF. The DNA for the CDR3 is TGTGCCAGCAGCACCGGGACAGGGGTACAGGAGACCCAGTACTTC.

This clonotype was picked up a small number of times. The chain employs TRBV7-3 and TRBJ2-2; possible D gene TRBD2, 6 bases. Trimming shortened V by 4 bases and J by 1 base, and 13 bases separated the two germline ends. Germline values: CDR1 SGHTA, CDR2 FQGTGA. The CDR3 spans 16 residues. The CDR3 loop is CASSSGLSRNTGELFF. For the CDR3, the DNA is TGTGCCAGCAGCTCAGGACTAAGCCGGAACACCGGGGAGCTGTTTTTT.

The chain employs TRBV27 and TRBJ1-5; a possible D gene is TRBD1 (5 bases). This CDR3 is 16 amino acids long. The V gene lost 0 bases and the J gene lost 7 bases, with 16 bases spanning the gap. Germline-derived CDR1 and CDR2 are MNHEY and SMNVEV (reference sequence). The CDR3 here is CASSLSPSGGEQPQHF. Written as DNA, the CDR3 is TGTGCCAGCAGTTTATCACCCTCGGGGGGTGAACAGCCCCAGCATTTT.

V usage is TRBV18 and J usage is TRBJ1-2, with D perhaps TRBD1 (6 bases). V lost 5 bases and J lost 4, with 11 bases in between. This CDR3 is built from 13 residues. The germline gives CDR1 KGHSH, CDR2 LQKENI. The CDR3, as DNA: TGTGCCAGCTCAGCGGACAGTAGCTATGGCTACACCTTC. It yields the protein CASSADSSYGYTF.

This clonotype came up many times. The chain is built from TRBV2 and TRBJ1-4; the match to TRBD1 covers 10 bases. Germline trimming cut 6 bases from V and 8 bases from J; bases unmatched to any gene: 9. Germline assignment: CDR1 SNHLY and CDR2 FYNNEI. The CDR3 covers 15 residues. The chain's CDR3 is CASSHFGTGEEKLFF. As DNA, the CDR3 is TGTGCCAGCAGCCACTTCGGGACAGGGGAAGAAAAACTGTTTTTT.

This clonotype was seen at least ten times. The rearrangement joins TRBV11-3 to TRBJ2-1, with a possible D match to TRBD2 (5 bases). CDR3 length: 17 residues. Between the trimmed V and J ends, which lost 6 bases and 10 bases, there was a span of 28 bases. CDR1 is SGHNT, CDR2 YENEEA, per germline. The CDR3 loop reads CASRLEVGQLPQREQFF. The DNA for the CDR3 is TGTGCCAGCAGGCTAGAGGTCGGGCAGCTCCCTCAGCGGGAGCAGTTCTTC.

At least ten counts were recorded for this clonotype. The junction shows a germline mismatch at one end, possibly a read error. The CDR3 DNA sequence: TGTGCCAGCAGCTTAAGTCCGACGAACACTGAAGCTTTCTTT. It translates to CASSLSPTNTEAFF. The rearrangement uses TRBV5-1 and TRBJ1-1; D is uncertain. The CDR3 totals 14 residues. Germline CDR1 is SGHRS and CDR2 is YFSETQ. The whole variable domain, filled in from reference TRBV5-1 and TRBJ1-1, reads KAGVTQTPRYLIKTRGQQVTLSCSPISGHRSVSWYQQTPGQGLQFLFEYFSETQRNKGNFPGRFSGRQFSNSRSEMNVSTLELGDSALYLCASSLSPTNTEAFFGQGTRLTVV.

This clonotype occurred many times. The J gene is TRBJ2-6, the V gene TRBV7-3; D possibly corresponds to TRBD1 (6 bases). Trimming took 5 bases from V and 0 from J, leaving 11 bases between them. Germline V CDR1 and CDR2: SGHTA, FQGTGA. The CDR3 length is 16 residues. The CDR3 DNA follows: TGTGCCAGCAGCGAACAGGGATTCTCTGGGGCCAACGTCCTGACTTTC. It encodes CASSEQGFSGANVLTF.